This T cell receptor (beta chain) was documented in a study of identical twins. This clonotype was observed a few times. Using its own MiXCR run on the 5' RACE reads, TCRdb lists one record per CDR3 protein. The sample contains 640,000 or so distinct CDR3 sequences, 5.5% to 6.5% of which appear only once. The sequenced sample consisted of naive T cells sorted from blood. The sequence came from a man between 18 and 35 years old in good health.

The CDR3 is CASSGSQGGWYNEQFF. The CDR3 DNA reads TGTGCCAGCAGTGGCTCACAGGGGGGGTGGTACAATGAGCAGTTCTTC. The rearrangement links TRBV6-1 to TRBJ2-1; the D gene is possibly TRBD1 (8 bases). The CDR3 runs to 16 residues. Germline V lookup: CDR1 MNHNS, CDR2 SASEGT. Trimming took 4 bases from V and 4 from J, leaving 17 bases between them.